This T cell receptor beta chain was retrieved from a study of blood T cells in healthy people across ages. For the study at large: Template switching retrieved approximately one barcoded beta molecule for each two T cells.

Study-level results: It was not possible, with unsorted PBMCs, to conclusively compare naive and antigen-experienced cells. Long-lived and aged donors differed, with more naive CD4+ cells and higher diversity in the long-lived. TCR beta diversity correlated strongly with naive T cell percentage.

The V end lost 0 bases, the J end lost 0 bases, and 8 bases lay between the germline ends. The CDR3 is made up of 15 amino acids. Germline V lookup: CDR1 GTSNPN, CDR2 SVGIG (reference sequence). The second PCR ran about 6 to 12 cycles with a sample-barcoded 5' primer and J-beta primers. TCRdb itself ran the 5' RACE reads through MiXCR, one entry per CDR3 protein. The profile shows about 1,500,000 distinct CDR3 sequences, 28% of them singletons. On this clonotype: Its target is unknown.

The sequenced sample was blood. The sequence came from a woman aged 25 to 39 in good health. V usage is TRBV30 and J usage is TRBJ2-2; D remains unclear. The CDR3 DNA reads TGTGCCTGGAGTGTATATACAGCGAACACCGGGGAGCTGTTTTTT. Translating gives CAWSVYTANTGELFF.